The source of this TCR beta chain is a study of cytomegalovirus exposure and HLA in healthy donors. With regard to this clone: Its antigen remains unknown.

Assay: immunoSEQ multiplex PCR; the TCRdb copy retains only in-frame clones and omits some. The table has about 330,000 clones, around 90% seen once; the top ten hold about 1%. Separate from the approximately 700-subject first cohort was the approximately 120-subject validation cohort, to which the donors belonged. General study results and limits: While the bulk of TCR sequences proved rare, some public TCRs turned up in many donors.

The germline V gene has CDR1 SNHLY and CDR2 FYNNEI. This CDR3 region has 13 residues. Between the trimmed V and J ends, which lost 5 bases and 5 bases, there was a span of 12 bases. The rearrangement uses TRBV2 and TRBJ1-2; possible D gene TRBD1, 6 bases. This TCR was recovered from a woman aged 25-40 years in good health and CMV-seropositive. Sequencing was carried out using PBMCs. The CDR3 DNA reads as TGTGCCAGCAGTAGGACAGATAATTATGGCTACACCTTC. It codes for CASSRTDNYGYTF.